Many counts were recorded for the clone carrying this T cell receptor beta chain. The germline gives CDR1 SQVTM, CDR2 ANQGSEA. Trimming removed 7 bases from V and 2 bases from J, with 11 bases in between. This CDR3 spans 12 amino acids. This record belongs to a study of read filtering for tumor transcriptome and immune sequencing. The library was built from around 400 ng RNA with molecular barcoded adaptors for alpha/delta and beta/gamma chains. Via MiXCR, TCRdb re-called the reads, giving one row per CDR3 protein. There are some 80,000 distinct CDR3 sequences in the sample; 12% occur only once, and about 15% lies in the top ten.

This TCR was recovered from a donor at least 40 years old with multiple myeloma. The rearrangement uses TRBV29-1 and TRBJ1-2; the D gene is possibly TRBD1 (5 bases). Sequenced input: a population of CD138-negative cells sorted from bone marrow. The CDR3 nucleotides read TGCAGCGCAGGACATCTGAACTATGGCTACACCTTC. Its protein product is CSAGHLNYGYTF. The variable domain in full, completed from reference TRBV29-1 and TRBJ1-2, reads SAVISQKPSRDICQRGTSLTIQCQVDSQVTMMFWYRQQPGQSLTLIATANQGSEATYESGFVIDKFPISRPNLTFSTLTVSNMSPEDSSIYLCSAGHLNYGYTFGSGTRLTVV.